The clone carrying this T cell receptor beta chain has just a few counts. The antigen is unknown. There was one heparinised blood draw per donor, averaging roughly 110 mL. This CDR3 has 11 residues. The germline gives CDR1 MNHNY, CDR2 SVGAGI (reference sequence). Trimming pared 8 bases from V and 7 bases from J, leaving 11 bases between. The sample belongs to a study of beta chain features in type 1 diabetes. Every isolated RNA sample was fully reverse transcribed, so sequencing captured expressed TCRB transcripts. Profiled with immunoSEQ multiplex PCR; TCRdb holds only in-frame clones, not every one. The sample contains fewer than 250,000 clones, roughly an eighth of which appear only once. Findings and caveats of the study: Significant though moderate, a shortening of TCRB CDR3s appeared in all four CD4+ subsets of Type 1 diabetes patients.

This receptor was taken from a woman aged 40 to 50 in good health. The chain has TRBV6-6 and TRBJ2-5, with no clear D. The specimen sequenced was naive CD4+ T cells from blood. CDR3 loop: CASFQAPTQYF. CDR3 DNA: TGTGCCAGCTTCCAGGCCCCGACCCAGTACTTC.